This T cell receptor (beta chain) was sequenced for a study of blood T cell repertoires in COVID-19. Study-wide context: Samples representing acute and convalescent COVID-19 were sourced from the United States, Italy and Spain. From T cells, B-cell-depleted T cells, or PBMCs came the material, which was cDNA or gDNA.

Original analysis: The authors estimated nucleated cell counts from reference gene primer amplification. Clones were sequenced by immunoSEQ multiplex PCR, and TCRdb holds only the in-frame ones, with some missing. Clone size and V and J calls were adopted from that table, with D and trimming inferred from the DNA. The data show tens of thousands of clones, roughly 82% seen once. This clone was found once. The CDR3 loop spans 16 amino acids. The germline gives CDR1 LGHDT, CDR2 YNNKEL (reference sequence). Trimming removed 1 base from V and 4 bases from J; junction bases left unmatched: 1. The chain employs TRBV3-1 (or the pseudogene TRBV3-2) and TRBJ2-2; 12 positions match TRBD2. The receptor was isolated from a woman aged 60 to 75 with acute or convalescent COVID-19. The specimen sequenced was peripheral blood. This CDR3 is CASSQGLAGVTGELFF. The CDR3 DNA follows: TGTGCCAGCAGCCAAGGACTAGCGGGGGTCACCGGGGAGCTGTTTTTT.